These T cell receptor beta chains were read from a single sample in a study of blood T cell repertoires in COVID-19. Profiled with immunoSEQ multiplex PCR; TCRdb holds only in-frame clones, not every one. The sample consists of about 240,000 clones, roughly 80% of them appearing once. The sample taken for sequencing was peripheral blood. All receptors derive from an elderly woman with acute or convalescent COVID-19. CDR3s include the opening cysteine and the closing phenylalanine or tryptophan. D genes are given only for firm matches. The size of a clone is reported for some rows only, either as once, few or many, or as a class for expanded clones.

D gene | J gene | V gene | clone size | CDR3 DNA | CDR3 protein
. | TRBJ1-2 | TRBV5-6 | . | TGTGCCAGCAGCTCTGTACGCGGGCAGAGGGCCTATGGCTACACCTTC | CASSSVRGQRAYGYTF
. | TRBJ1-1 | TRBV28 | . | TGTGCCAGCAGTCCGTTGGGGAGGGCGAACACTGAAGCTTTCTTT | CASSPLGRANTEAFF
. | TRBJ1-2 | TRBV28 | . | TGTGCCAGCAGTGCGGGGGCGCGGGGCTACACCTTC | CASSAGARGYTF
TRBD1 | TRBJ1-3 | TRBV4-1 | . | TGCGCCAGCAGCCAAGTGGGCAGGGGGCCCTCTGGAAACACCATATATTTT | CASSQVGRGPSGNTIYF
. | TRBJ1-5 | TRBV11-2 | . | TGTGCCAGCAGCCATTCGGACAGCTCAAATCAGCCCCAGCATTTT | CASSHSDSSNQPQHF
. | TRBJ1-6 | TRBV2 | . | TGTGCCAGCAGTGAGGGCAGGGTCTCCTTTAATTCACCCCTCCACTTT | CASSEGRVSFNSPLHF
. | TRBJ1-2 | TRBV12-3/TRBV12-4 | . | TGTGCCAGCAGTTTCGGGACTGGGGGCTACACCTTC | CASSFGTGGYTF
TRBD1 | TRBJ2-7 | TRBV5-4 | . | TGTGCCAGCAGCCTACAGGGGGCCCCCTACGAGCAGTACTTC | CASSLQGAPYEQYF
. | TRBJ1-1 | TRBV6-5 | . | TGTGCCAGCAGTTACTCAGAGGGCAGGAACACTGAAGCTTTCTTT | CASSYSEGRNTEAFF
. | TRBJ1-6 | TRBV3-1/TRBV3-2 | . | TGTGCCAGCAGCCTTCAACCCTGGGGAGGGGAGAGTTCACCCCTCCACTTT | CASSLQPWGGESSPLHF
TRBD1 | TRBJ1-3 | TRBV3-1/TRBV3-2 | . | TGTGCCAGCGACAGGGGGGGGGAGCTCCGGGGAAACACCATATATTTT | CASDRGGELRGNTIYF
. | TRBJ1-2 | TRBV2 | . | TGTGCCAGCAGCGCCTTTTCCTCCACGGCGAGGGGCTACACCTTC | CASSAFSSTARGYTF
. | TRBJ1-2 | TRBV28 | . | TGTGCCAGCGGATCCCCTGCTAGGTGGGGCTACACCTTC | CASGSPARWGYTF
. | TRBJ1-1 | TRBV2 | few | TGTGCCAGCAGCCCGTTCGGACTGGGGAACACTGAAGCTTTCTTT | CASSPFGLGNTEAFF
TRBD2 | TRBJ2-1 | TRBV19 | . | TGTGCCAGTAGTTCCCTGGGGACTAGGAATGAGCAGTTCTTC | CASSSLGTRNEQFF
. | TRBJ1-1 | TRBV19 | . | TGTGCCAGTATGAGGAGCACTGAAGCTTTCTTT | CASMRSTEAFF
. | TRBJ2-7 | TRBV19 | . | TGTGCCAGTAGCCAAGGACAGGGAGGGGTCTACGAGCAGTACTTC | CASSQGQGGVYEQYF
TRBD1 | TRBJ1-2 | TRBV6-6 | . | TGTGCCAGCAGTTTCGGACAGGGCACCTATGGCTACACCTTC | CASSFGQGTYGYTF
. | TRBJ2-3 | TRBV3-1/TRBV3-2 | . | TGTGCCAGCAGCACCCAGGGGCAATCAGATACGCAGTATTTT | CASSTQGQSDTQYF
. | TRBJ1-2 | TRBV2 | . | TGTGCCAGCAGTGGGCGGCAGACAGGCTCTAACTATGGCTACACCTTC | CASSGRQTGSNYGYTF
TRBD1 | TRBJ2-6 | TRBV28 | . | TGTGCCAGCCTAGACAGGGATTGGACGACTGGGGCCAACGTCCTGACTTTC | CASLDRDWTTGANVLTF
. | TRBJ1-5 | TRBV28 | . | TGTGCCAGCAGTTGGGCGACGAACGGGGGCAATCAGCCCCAGCATTTT | CASSWATNGGNQPQHF
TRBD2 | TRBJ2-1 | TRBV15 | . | TGTGCCACCAGCAGAAACTTAGCGGGGGACAATGAGCAGTTCTTC | CATSRNLAGDNEQFF
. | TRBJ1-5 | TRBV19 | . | TGTGCCAGTACCTACAGGGAGAGCAATCAGCCCCAGCATTTT | CASTYRESNQPQHF
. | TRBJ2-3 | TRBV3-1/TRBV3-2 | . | TGTGCCAGCAGCAATTACGGGGAGGCAGATACGCAGTATTTT | CASSNYGEADTQYF
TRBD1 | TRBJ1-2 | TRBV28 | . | TGTGCCAGCAGTTTAACGGACGGGGCAGGGGGTTACTATGGCTACACCTTC | CASSLTDGAGGYYGYTF
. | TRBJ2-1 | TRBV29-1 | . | TGCAGCGTTGAGGAGCAGGGGAGAGGGGGACGGTTCTTC | CSVEEQGRGGRFF
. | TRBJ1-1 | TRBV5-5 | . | TGTGCCAGCAGCTTGGATGGCCCGTCTTACGCTGAAGCTTTCTTT | CASSLDGPSYAEAFF
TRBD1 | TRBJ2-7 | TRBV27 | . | TGTGCCAGCAGCGTTACAGGGGTGGGAACCTACGAGCAGTACTTC | CASSVTGVGTYEQYF
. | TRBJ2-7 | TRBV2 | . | TGCGCTTCATCAAGTACCTACGAGCAGTACTTC | CASSSTYEQYF
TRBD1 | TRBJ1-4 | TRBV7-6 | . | TGTGCCAGCAGCCTCCGGACAGGACTTAATGAAAAACTGTTTTTT | CASSLRTGLNEKLFF
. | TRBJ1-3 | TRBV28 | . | TGTGCCAGCAGTTTTACCGACAGGACTTTCTCTGGAAACACCATATATTTT | CASSFTDRTFSGNTIYF